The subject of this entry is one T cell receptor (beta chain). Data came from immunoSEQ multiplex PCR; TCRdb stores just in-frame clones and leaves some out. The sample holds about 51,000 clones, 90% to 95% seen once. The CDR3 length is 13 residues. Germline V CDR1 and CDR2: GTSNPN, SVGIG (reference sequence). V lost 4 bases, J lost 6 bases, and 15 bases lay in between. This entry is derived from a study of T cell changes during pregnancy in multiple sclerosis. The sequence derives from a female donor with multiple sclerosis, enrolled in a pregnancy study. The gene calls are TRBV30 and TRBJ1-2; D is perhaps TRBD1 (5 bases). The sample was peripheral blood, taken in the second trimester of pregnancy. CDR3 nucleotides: TGTGCCTGGAAACCGGCGGGGGGGGATGGCTACACCTTC. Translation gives CAWKPAGGDGYTF.